Below are 5 T cell receptor beta chains sequenced from a single sample in a study of long-term antiretroviral therapy in people with HIV. Version v3.0 of the immunoSEQ assay ran at survey level. Assay used: immunoSEQ multiplex PCR; TCRdb lists only in-frame clones, some missing. Of 11,000 to 15,000 clones listed, 88% were seen once; the top ten hold roughly 12%. The sequencing here drew on unsorted PBMCs, taken 6.2 years after starting antiretroviral therapy. The receptors originated from a man in his forties with HIV.

V and J are TRBV7-2 and TRBJ2-7, with a tentative D call TRBD2 (5 bases). Trimming shortened V by 0 bases and J by 4 bases, and 10 bases separated the two germline ends. The CDR3 length is 14 residues. The germline CDR1 and CDR2 sequences are SGHTA and FQGNSA. The CDR3 loop reads CASSLAREGYEQYF. CDR3 nucleotides: TGTGCCAGCAGCTTAGCGAGGGAAGGTTACGAGCAGTACTTC.

The chain has TRBV30 and TRBJ2-5, with 10 bases identical to TRBD2. The V and J ends lost 4 bases and 5 bases, in that order; junction bases with no gene match: 7. CDR1 GTSNPN and CDR2 SVGIG come from the germline V gene (reference sequence). This CDR3 spans 14 amino acids. CDR3 region: CAWKPSGSIETQYF. In nucleotides, the CDR3 is TGTGCCTGGAAGCCTAGCGGGAGCATCGAGACCCAGTACTTC.

This chain uses TRBV11-2 with TRBJ2-7; no reliable D call. This CDR3 spans 12 amino acids. The V end lost 4 bases, the J end lost 1 base, and 5 bases lay between the germline ends. CDR1 is SGHAT, CDR2 FQNNGV, per germline. CDR3 nucleotide sequence: TGTGCCAGCAGCTCCGGGTCCTACGAGCAGTACTTC. This translates into CASSSGSYEQYF.

This clone was observed a handful of times. The junction does not match germline at one end; this may be a read error. The chain carries TRBV2 and TRBJ1-4; maybe TRBD1 (6 bases). Germline values: CDR1 SNHLY, CDR2 FYNNEI. The CDR3 is 12 amino acids. This chain's CDR3 is CASSRFERGPVF. The CDR3 DNA reads TGTGCCAGCAGTCGGTTTGAGCGGGGGCCCGTTTTT.

This rearrangement joins TRBV7-9 to TRBJ1-1; D possibly corresponds to TRBD1 (5 bases). Germline CDR1 and CDR2: SEHNR and FQNEAQ (reference sequence). V shed 2 bases and J shed 6 bases, with 13 bases lying between them. This CDR3 region has 14 residues. CDR3 sequence reads: CASSLKQGGAEAFF. CDR3 bases: TGTGCCAGCAGCTTAAAGCAGGGAGGCGCTGAAGCTTTCTTT. The full variable domain, rest sourced from reference TRBV7-9 and TRBJ1-1, is DTGVSQNPRHKITKRGQNVTFRCDPISEHNRLYWYRQTLGQGPEFLTYFQNEAQLEKSRLLSDRFSAERPKGSFSTLEIQRTEQGDSAMYLCASSLKQGGAEAFFGQGTRLTVV.